The 9 T cell receptor beta chains in this list originate from one sample, sequenced in a study of PD-1 blockade in classical Hodgkin lymphoma. Measured with immunoSEQ multiplex PCR; TCRdb has only the in-frame clones, and not every one. The data contain 20,000 to 30,000 clones, around 80% of them singletons. As to time point: cycle 4 day 1 (C4D1), after 5 to 7 weeks of nivolumab. Every patient relapsed after autologous stem cell transplantation, and brentuximab vedotin exposure varied. The source material was peripheral blood mononuclear cells (PBMCs), sampled before the fourth cycle of nivolumab. The receptors come from a human donor with classical Hodgkin lymphoma.

The chain has TRBV27 and TRBJ1-1; the D is unclear. CDR3 size: 15 residues. Trimming took 0 bases from V and 0 from J, leaving 8 bases between them. The V gene's germline CDR1 is MNHEY and CDR2 SMNVEV (reference sequence). The CDR3 DNA is TGTGCCAGCAGTTTATCGTCCCTCTTGAACACTGAAGCTTTCTTT. This encodes CASSLSSLLNTEAFF.

The J gene is TRBJ1-3, the V gene TRBV19, with D perhaps matching TRBD1 (6 bases). The V gene's germline CDR1 is LNHDA and CDR2 SQIVND (reference sequence). This CDR3 region has 18 residues. Trimming left V 1 base short and J 0 bases short, with 16 bases between. The CDR3 spells CASSIAGQKRPSGNTIYF. CDR3 DNA sequence: TGTGCCAGTAGTATAGCTGGACAGAAGAGGCCCTCTGGAAACACCATATATTTT.

This clone was seen a handful of times. This chain connects TRBV6-1 to TRBJ2-1; D uncertain. From germline, CDR1 is MNHNS and CDR2 SASEGT. The V gene lost 3 bases and the J gene lost 0 bases, with 9 bases spanning the gap. The CDR3 runs 15 residues. CDR3 protein: CASSEGVDSYNEQFF. CDR3 in DNA: TGTGCCAGCAGTGAGGGCGTAGACTCCTACAATGAGCAGTTCTTC.

The chain combines TRBV19 with TRBJ2-3; D might be TRBD1 (5 bases). The V gene's germline CDR1 is LNHDA and CDR2 SQIVND (reference sequence). Between the trimmed V and J ends, which lost 3 bases and 6 bases, there was a span of 10 bases. CDR3 size: 13 residues. This chain's CDR3 is CASSMGPRDTQYF. CDR3 in DNA: TGTGCCAGTAGTATGGGGCCGCGGGATACGCAGTATTTT.

Remarks on this clone: The same CDR3 can be traced to other DNA sequences in this sample. This chain uses TRBV29-1 with TRBJ2-3; 7 bases agree with TRBD1. V was pared by 1 base and J by 2 bases, with 3 bases of the junction left unmatched. The CDR3 runs to 14 residues. CDR1 and CDR2 from the germline V gene are SQVTM and ANQGSEA. CDR3 loop: CSVEGQGYTDTQYF. CDR3 nucleotides: TGCAGCGTTGAAGGACAGGGTTACACAGATACGCAGTATTTT.

The chain is built from TRBV7-6 and TRBJ2-7; possibly TRBD1 for D (6 bases). V dropped 5 bases and J dropped 7 bases, with 18 bases sitting between them. The germline gives CDR1 SGHVS, CDR2 FNYEAQ. CDR3 length equals 14 residues. CDR3 amino acids: CASSPRDTWGEQYF. The CDR3 nucleotides are TGTGCCAGCAGCCCTCGGGACACCTGGGGAGAGCAGTACTTC.

The gene calls are TRBV27 and TRBJ2-7, with TRBD2 matching over 9 bases. Germline V lookup: CDR1 MNHEY, CDR2 SMNVEV (reference sequence). This CDR3 contains 15 residues. V was clipped by 5 bases and J by 2 bases; unmatched bases: 7. The CDR3 nucleotides are TGTGCCAGCAGTCTTAGCGGGAGAGGCGCCTACGAGCAGTACTTC. Its translation is CASSLSGRGAYEQYF.

As for this clone: The sample carries other DNA sequences with the same CDR3. The chain combines TRBV7-2 with TRBJ1-1; no firm D call. Trimming pared 3 bases from V and 2 bases from J, leaving 4 bases between. CDR3 length: 12 residues. The V gene's germline CDR1 is SGHTA and CDR2 FQGNSA. The CDR3 spells CASSFLNTEAFF. Written as DNA, the CDR3 is TGTGCCAGCAGCTTCCTTAACACTGAAGCTTTCTTT.

This clone was seen once. The CDR3 region is CASSHDFPQQVITYNSPLHF. The CDR3, as DNA: TGCGCCAGCAGCCACGACTTCCCCCAACAGGTTATCACCTATAATTCACCCCTCCACTTT. V and J are TRBV4-3 and TRBJ1-6; a possible D gene is TRBD1 (5 bases). Germline V lookup: CDR1 LGHNA, CDR2 YSLEER. V was clipped by 3 bases and J by 2 bases, with 23 bases between them. This CDR3 region has 20 residues.